This passage covers 27 T cell receptor beta chains from one sample sequenced in a study of blood T cells in healthy people across ages. Together with a sample-barcoded 5' primer, a J-beta primer mix was included in a second PCR lasting about 6 to 11 cycles. In TCRdb, the 5' RACE reads were re-called with MiXCR into one record per CDR3 protein. The sample has around 940,000 distinct CDR3 sequences; about 53% are singletons. The sample consisted of blood. All receptors derive from a woman aged 55-69 years in good health.

V and J are TRBV6-2 or TRBV6-3 and TRBJ2-1, with a possible D match to TRBD1 (5 bases). The J call may be faulty, since TRBJ2-7 better matches the DNA end. The CDR3 is made up of 14 amino acids. Germline values: CDR1 MNHEY, CDR2 SVGEGT. CDR3 sequence: CASSYQGPYNEQYF. DNA for the CDR3: TGTGCCAGCAGTTATCAGGGTCCCTACAATGAGCAGTACTTC.

The V and J genes are TRBV29-1 and TRBJ2-1, with TRBD1 identical over 7 bases. The CDR3 covers 11 residues. Germline-derived CDR1 and CDR2 are SQVTM and ANQGSEA. V shed 7 bases and J 4 bases; nucleotides not matched to a gene: 1. CDR3 sequence (DNA): TGCAGCGGGGGACAGTACAATGAGCAGTTCTTC. As protein: CSGGQYNEQFF.

The V gene is TRBV12-3 or TRBV12-4, the J gene TRBJ2-1; D unclear. The V end lost 5 bases, the J end lost 10 bases, and 12 bases lay between the germline ends. The CDR3 sequence is 12 residues long. CDR3 sequence: CASSRIEEEQFF. DNA of the CDR3: TGTGCCAGCAGTCGCATAGAAGAGGAGCAGTTCTTC.

This chain joins TRBV2 and TRBJ2-3, with D possibly being TRBD2 (6 bases). The germline V and J ends were trimmed by 6 bases and 6 bases, with 13 bases remaining between them. Per germline, CDR1 SNHLY and CDR2 FYNNEI. The CDR3 has 13 amino acids. CDR3 region: CASRGGIQDTQYF. DNA of the CDR3: TGTGCCAGCAGGGGAGGAATTCAGGATACGCAGTATTTT.

This clonotype was recorded many times. The DNA for the CDR3 is TGCGCCAGCAGCCAAGGAGGAGATAGCGGGAGGTACACAGATACGCAGTATTTT. This translates into CASSQGGDSGRYTDTQYF. The genes are TRBV4-1 and TRBJ2-3; 10 bases line up with TRBD2. Germline values: CDR1 MGHRA, CDR2 YSYEKL. V lost 1 base and J lost 2; bases outside the gene matches: 9. The CDR3 sequence is 18 residues long.

This clonotype has a handful of counts. The gene calls are TRBV28 and TRBJ2-1; possible D gene TRBD2, 6 bases. V was shortened by 3 bases and J by 9 bases, with 15 bases between the two germline ends. This CDR3 is 14 amino acids long. CDR1 MDHEN and CDR2 SYDVKM come from the germline V gene. The CDR3 DNA reads as TGTGCCAGCAGTTTCGGACTACGGGAGAGTGAGCAGTTCTTC. Translating it yields CASSFGLRESEQFF.

The V and J genes are TRBV11-2 and TRBJ2-1, with D tentatively TRBD2 (7 bases). From germline, CDR1 is SGHAT and CDR2 FQNNGV. V gave up 0 bases and J gave up 12 bases, with 15 bases separating them. The CDR3 is made up of 14 amino acids. As DNA, the CDR3 is TGTGCCAGCAGCTTAGAGTGGGGGGGCCTTGGGCAGTTCTTC. Amino acid sequence: CASSLEWGGLGQFF.

Only a few counts were recorded for this clonotype. This chain uses TRBV15 with TRBJ2-3; 9 nucleotides line up with TRBD2. The V and J ends lost 0 bases and 2 bases, in that order; junction bases with no gene match: 6. The germline V gene encodes CDR1 LNHNV and CDR2 YYDKDF (reference sequence). The CDR3 consists of 17 residues. CDR3 nucleotide sequence: TGTGCCACCAGCAGAGATAGTCTAGCGGGATCCACAGATACGCAGTATTTT. Its translation is CATSRDSLAGSTDTQYF.

The chain employs TRBV28 and TRBJ2-4, with a possible D match to TRBD2 (6 bases). Germline values: CDR1 MDHEN, CDR2 SYDVKM. The CDR3 spans 15 residues. Between the trimmed V and J ends, which lost 3 bases and 0 bases, there was a span of 9 bases. In nucleotides, the CDR3 is TGTGCCAGCAGTTTTGGCGGGGCAGCCAAAAACATTCAGTACTTC. This encodes CASSFGGAAKNIQYF.

The chain has TRBV4-1 and TRBJ2-1; D is unresolved. The CDR3 spans 12 residues. Germline V gene sequence: CDR1 MGHRA, CDR2 YSYEKL. Trimming removed 1 base from V and 8 bases from J, with 6 bases in between. This CDR3 reads CASSQVGYEQFF. In DNA, the CDR3 is TGCGCCAGCAGCCAAGTGGGGTATGAGCAGTTCTTC.

The chain uses TRBV27 and TRBJ2-4, with D unresolved. The last part of the DNA fits TRBJ2-7 better; the J call may be wrong. CDR3 length equals 15 residues. Germline CDR1 MNHEY, CDR2 SMNVEV (reference sequence). CDR3 in DNA: TGTGCCAGCAGTTTATATCCGTCAAAGGCCTCCGAGCAGTACTTC. This encodes CASSLYPSKASEQYF.

The chain employs TRBV18 and TRBJ1-2; TRBD1 matches at 10 bases. Germline assignment: CDR1 KGHSH and CDR2 LQKENI. This CDR3 contains 15 residues. The V and J ends lost 2 bases and 1 base, in that order; junction bases with no gene match: 1. The CDR3 DNA reads TGTGCCAGCTCACCAGGGACAGGGGATAACTATGGCTACACCTTC. Its protein is CASSPGTGDNYGYTF.

The rearrangement joins TRBV5-4 to TRBJ2-4; 9 bases align to TRBD2. Germline assignment: CDR1 SGHNT and CDR2 YYREEE (reference sequence). The V and J ends lost 2 bases and 4 bases, in that order; junction bases with no gene match: 4. There are 15 residues in the CDR3. This chain's CDR3 is CASSFWTSVKNIQYF. CDR3 sequence (DNA): TGTGCCAGCAGCTTCTGGACTAGCGTGAAAAACATTCAGTACTTC.

Of note for this clonotype: This may be a read error, as it is one base from a much larger clone. This chain connects TRBV12-3 or TRBV12-4 to TRBJ2-6; D unclear. The CDR3 contains 10 residues. V was shortened by 8 bases and J by 9 bases, with 5 bases between the two germline ends. The CDR3 bases are TGTGCCAGCTTGGGCAACGTCCTGACTTTC. Protein product: CASLGNVLTF.

The chain joins TRBV11-3 to TRBJ2-5; D might be TRBD2 (6 bases). Trimming took 6 bases from V and 11 from J, leaving 19 bases between them. The CDR3 contains 13 residues. From germline, CDR1 is SGHNT and CDR2 YENEEA. The CDR3 reads CASSRLRGNEQYF. The CDR3 DNA sequence: TGTGCCAGCAGTAGACTACGGGGGAATGAGCAGTACTTC.

The genes are TRBV20-1 and TRBJ2-4; 10 bases align to TRBD2. The DNA end is more similar to TRBJ2-7, so the J call may be wrong. In germline, CDR1 is DFQATT, CDR2 SNEGSKA (reference sequence). The CDR3 consists of 13 residues. The CDR3 protein is CSLGLAGESEQYF. The CDR3 region has the DNA TGCAGCCTGGGGCTAGCGGGAGAGAGCGAGCAGTACTTC.

This clonotype came up a few times. J is TRBJ2-7 and V is TRBV10-3, with unresolved D. The CDR3 is made up of 13 amino acids. Germline CDR1 reads ENHRY; CDR2 reads SYGVKD. The V end lost 2 bases, the J end lost 3 bases, and 8 bases lay between the germline ends. CDR3 amino acids: CAISEAVGYEQYF. The CDR3 nucleotides read TGTGCCATCAGTGAGGCGGTCGGCTACGAGCAGTACTTC.

The V and J genes are TRBV13 and TRBJ2-7; 11 bases align to TRBD2. V was clipped by 1 base and J by 6 bases; unmatched bases: 5. The CDR3 totals 15 residues. The germline gives CDR1 PRHDT, CDR2 FYEKMQ (reference sequence). The DNA for the CDR3 is TGTGCCAGCAGCTTAGAAACTAGCGGGAGTGGCGAGCAGTACTTC. Translating gives CASSLETSGSGEQYF. Filled out from reference TRBV13 and TRBJ2-7, the complete variable domain reads AAGVIQSPRHLIKEKRETATLKCYPIPRHDTVYWYQQGPGQDPQFLISFYEKMQSDKGSIPDRFSAQQFSDYHSELNMSSLELGDSALYFCASSLETSGSGEQYFGPGTRLTVT.

In this sample, this clonotype turned up a few times. This CDR3 is CATSKPGTGSTNYGYTF. DNA of the CDR3: TGTGCCACCAGCAAGCCCGGGACAGGGTCAACTAACTATGGCTACACCTTC. The V and J genes are TRBV15 and TRBJ1-2, with 9 bases fitting TRBD1. This CDR3 has 17 residues. V trimming: 4 bases; J trimming: 0 bases; junction bases outside the gene matches: 9. Per the germline V gene, CDR1 is LNHNV and CDR2 is YYDKDF (reference sequence).

The chain links TRBV4-1 to TRBJ2-3; 10 bases are a match to TRBD2. The CDR3 has 16 amino acids. The J segment lost 3 bases and the V segment lost 4 bases, leaving 7 bases of the junction unmatched. Germline CDR1 and CDR2: MGHRA and YSYEKL. This CDR3 reads CASSRGLAGATDTQYF. The CDR3, as DNA: TGCGCCAGCAGCCGAGGGCTAGCGGGAGCGACAGATACGCAGTATTTT.

The chain uses TRBV11-2 and TRBJ2-1; 9 bases fit TRBD1. The J call is uncertain, as TRBJ2-7 better fits the DNA end. CDR3 length: 18 amino acids. Germline CDR1 SGHAT, CDR2 FQNNGV. The CDR3 DNA reads as TGTGCCAGCAGCTTAATCGTTGGGGGGACAGGGAGGCACAATGAGCAGTACTTC. Its protein is CASSLIVGGTGRHNEQYF.

CDR3 nucleotide sequence: TGCAGTGAGAGGACAAGCTCCTACGAGCAGTACTTC. Translating it yields CSERTSSYEQYF. V is TRBV20-1 and J is TRBJ2-7; the D gene is possibly TRBD1 (5 bases). Trimming left V 7 bases short and J 0 bases short, with 10 bases between. The germline CDR1 and CDR2 sequences are DFQATT and SNEGSKA (reference sequence). This CDR3 region has 12 residues.

This clonotype was counted between two and nine times. The chain couples TRBV29-1 to TRBJ2-1; D remains ambiguous. The V gene's germline CDR1 is SQVTM and CDR2 ANQGSEA. V shed 6 bases and J shed 1 base, with 10 bases lying between them. This CDR3 is built from 13 residues. CDR3 loop: CSVSAASYNEQFF. The DNA for the CDR3 is TGCAGCGTATCAGCCGCTTCCTACAATGAGCAGTTCTTC.

The table lists this clonotype with a few counts. The rearrangement uses TRBV29-1 and TRBJ2-5; D might be TRBD1 (6 bases). Germline V gene sequence: CDR1 SQVTM, CDR2 ANQGSEA. The CDR3 contains 12 residues. V shed 6 bases and J shed 5 bases, with 13 bases lying between them. The CDR3 DNA follows: TGCAGCGTCAAACAGGGTATCGAGACCCAGTACTTC. This gives the protein CSVKQGIETQYF.

This clonotype was counted a few times. This chain uses TRBV20-1 with TRBJ2-5; 12 bases are shared with TRBD2. The CDR3 sequence is 15 residues long. Germline CDR1 is DFQATT and CDR2 is SNEGSKA (reference sequence). V lost 5 bases and J lost 6; bases outside the gene matches: 10. CDR3 sequence reads: CSAPGTSGSRKTQYF. The CDR3 DNA sequence: TGCAGTGCTCCAGGGACTAGCGGGTCGCGAAAGACCCAGTACTTC.

The chain employs TRBV27 and TRBJ1-1, with D tentatively TRBD1 (5 bases). This CDR3 is 14 amino acids long. Trimming removed 5 bases from V and 0 bases from J, with 10 bases in between. CDR1 is MNHEY, CDR2 SMNVEV, per germline (reference sequence). The CDR3 bases are TGTGCCAGCAGTGTGGGGCGAATGAACACTGAAGCTTTCTTT. It codes for CASSVGRMNTEAFF.

The chain uses TRBV7-8 and TRBJ2-7; D unclear. The DNA end is more similar to TRBJ2-4, so the J call may be wrong. The germline CDR1 and CDR2 sequences are SGHVS and FQNEAQ. The CDR3 is 15 residues long. The DNA for the CDR3 is TGTGCCAGCAGTTCCGGACGGGTAGACCTCTTCATTCAGTACTTC. This gives the protein CASSSGRVDLFIQYF.